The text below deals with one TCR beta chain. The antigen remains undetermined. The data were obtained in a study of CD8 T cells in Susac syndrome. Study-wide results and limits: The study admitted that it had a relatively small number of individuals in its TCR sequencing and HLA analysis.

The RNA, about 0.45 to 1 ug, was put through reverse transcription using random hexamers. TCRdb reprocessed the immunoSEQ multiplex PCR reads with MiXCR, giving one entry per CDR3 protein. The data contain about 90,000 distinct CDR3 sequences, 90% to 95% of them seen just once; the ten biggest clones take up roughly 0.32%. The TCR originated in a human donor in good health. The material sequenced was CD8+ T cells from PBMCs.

The CDR3 DNA follows: TGTGCCAGCAGTGACCCGGACGAGCCCCAGCATTTT. This encodes CASSDPDEPQHF. This sequence joins TRBV5-5 and TRBJ1-5; D gene uncertain. Trimming pared 5 bases from V and 8 bases from J, leaving 11 bases between. Germline V CDR1 and CDR2: SGHKS, YYEKEE (reference sequence). CDR3 length: 12 residues. Complete variable domain (other parts from reference TRBV5-5 and TRBJ1-5): DAGVTQSPTHLIKTRGQQVTLRCSPISGHKSVSWYQQVLGQGPQFIFQYYEKEERGRGNFPDRFSARQFPNYSSELNVNALLLGDSALYLCASSDPDEPQHFGDGTRLSIL.